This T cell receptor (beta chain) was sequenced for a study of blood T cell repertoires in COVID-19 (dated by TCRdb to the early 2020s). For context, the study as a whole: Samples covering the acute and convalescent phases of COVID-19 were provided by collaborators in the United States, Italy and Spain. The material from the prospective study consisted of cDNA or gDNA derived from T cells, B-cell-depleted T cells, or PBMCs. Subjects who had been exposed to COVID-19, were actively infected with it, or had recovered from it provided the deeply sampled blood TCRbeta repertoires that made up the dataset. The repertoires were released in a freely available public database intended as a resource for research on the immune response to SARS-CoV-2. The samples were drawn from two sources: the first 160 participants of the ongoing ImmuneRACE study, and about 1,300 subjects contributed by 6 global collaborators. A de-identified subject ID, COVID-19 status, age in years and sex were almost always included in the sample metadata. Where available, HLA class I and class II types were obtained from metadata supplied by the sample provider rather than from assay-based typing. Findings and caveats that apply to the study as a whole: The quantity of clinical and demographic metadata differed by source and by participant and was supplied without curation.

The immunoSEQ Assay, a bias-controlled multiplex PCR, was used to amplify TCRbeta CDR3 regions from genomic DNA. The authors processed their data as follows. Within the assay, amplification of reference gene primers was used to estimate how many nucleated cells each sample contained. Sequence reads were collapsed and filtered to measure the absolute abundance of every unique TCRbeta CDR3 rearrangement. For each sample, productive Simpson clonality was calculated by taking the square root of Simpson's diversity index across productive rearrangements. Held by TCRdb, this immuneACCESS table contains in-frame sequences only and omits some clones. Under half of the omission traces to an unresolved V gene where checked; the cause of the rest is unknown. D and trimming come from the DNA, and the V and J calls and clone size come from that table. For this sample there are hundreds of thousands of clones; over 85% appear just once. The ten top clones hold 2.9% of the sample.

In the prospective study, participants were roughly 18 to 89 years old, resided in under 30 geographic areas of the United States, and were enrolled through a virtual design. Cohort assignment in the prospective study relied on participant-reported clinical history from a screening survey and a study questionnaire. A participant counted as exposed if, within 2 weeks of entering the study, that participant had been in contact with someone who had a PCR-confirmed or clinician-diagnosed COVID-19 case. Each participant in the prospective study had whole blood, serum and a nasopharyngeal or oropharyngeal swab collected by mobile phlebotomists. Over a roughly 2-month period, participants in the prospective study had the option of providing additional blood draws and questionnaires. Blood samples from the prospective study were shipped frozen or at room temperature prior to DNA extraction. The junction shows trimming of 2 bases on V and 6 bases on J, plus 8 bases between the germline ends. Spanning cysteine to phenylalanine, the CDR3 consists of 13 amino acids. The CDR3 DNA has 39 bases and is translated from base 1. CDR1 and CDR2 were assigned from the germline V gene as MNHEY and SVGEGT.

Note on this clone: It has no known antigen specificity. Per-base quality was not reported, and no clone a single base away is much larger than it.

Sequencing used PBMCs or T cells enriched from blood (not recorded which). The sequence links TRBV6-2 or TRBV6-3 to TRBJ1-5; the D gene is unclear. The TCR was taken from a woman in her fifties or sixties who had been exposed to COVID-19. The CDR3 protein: CASSYADFQPQHF. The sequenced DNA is TGTGCCAGCAGTTACGCGGATTTTCAGCCCCAGCATTTT.